The text below deals with one T cell receptor beta chain. Authors' methods: Cell counts per sample came from amplifying reference gene primers. The table came from immunoSEQ multiplex PCR; TCRdb's copy has only in-frame clones and leaves some out. For V, J and clone size, that table is used; D and trimming come from the DNA. The sample holds roughly 73,000 clones, approximately 90% seen once. These data originate in a study of blood T cell repertoires in COVID-19. Study as a whole: There were acute and convalescent COVID-19 samples, and they came from the United States, Italy and Spain.

CDR1 is DFQATT and CDR2 is SNEGSKA in the germline V gene (reference sequence). Trimming took off 7 bases at V and 0 bases at J, with 6 bases between the two ends. This CDR3 has 11 residues. Sequencing was done on a sample of peripheral blood. The chain combines TRBV20-1 with TRBJ1-1; D is unclear. The clonotype was recovered from a human donor in a cohort sampled during active COVID-19. CDR3 sequence reads: CSVAMNTEAFF. The CDR3 DNA follows: TGCAGTGTCGCGATGAACACTGAAGCTTTCTTT.